This T cell receptor (beta chain) was retrieved from a study of Ad26.COV2.S vaccination and SARS-CoV-2 variants. Study overall: Intramuscularly, Ad26.COV2.S was given either once or twice, 56 days apart. Study-wide points: Spike-specific responses of CD8+ and CD4+ T cells were reported to display substantial breadth after vaccination.

This clone was seen just once. Its antigen is undetermined. Deletions cut 7 bases from V and 0 bases from J, with 9 bases between. The CDR3 covers 13 residues. CDR1 is SGHRS, CDR2 YFSETQ, per germline. Treatment in this sample: around 19 received Ad26.COV2.S at low or high dose, single or two shots; 5 received placebo; per-sample allocation not given. Material that was analyzed had been drawn on day 63 after the first vaccine or placebo injection. The individual, an adult aged 18-55 years, was a donor in Boston. An Ad26 vector was used to express Wuhan-strain SARS-CoV-2 spike as the vaccine. Using immunoSEQ multiplex PCR, the repertoire was profiled, and TCRdb retains in-frame clones only, with some absent. This sample has around 300,000 clones, with approximately 90% found just once.

The chain uses TRBV5-1 and TRBJ2-3; no firm D call. This sequence was found in a person between 18 and 59 years old who received the Ad26.COV2.S COVID-19 vaccine or a placebo. The sequences come from peripheral blood, collected in a trial of Ad26.COV2.S vaccine versus placebo. CDR3 sequence (DNA): TGCGCCAGCTCTGACCTCAGCACAGATACGCAGTATTTT. It translates to CASSDLSTDTQYF.